This is a list of T cell receptor beta chains from one sample in a study of blood T cell repertoires in COVID-19. Method: immunoSEQ multiplex PCR; TCRdb's copy keeps in-frame clones and lacks some. The top ten hold 1.5% to 1.8% of the sample, which has about 410,000 clones, about nine tenths seen once. Sequencing was done on a sample of peripheral blood. These receptors were collected from a woman in her thirties or forties with COVID-19, enrolled during active disease. CDR3s include the opening cysteine and the closing phenylalanine or tryptophan. Fields, in order: V gene, clone size, D gene, J gene, CDR3 protein, CDR3 DNA. D genes are given only for firm matches. Size is omitted from some rows. Given values are once, few, many or a class for expanded clones.

>TRBV27|.|.|TRBJ1-1
CASSLGRGTEAFF
TGTGCCAGCAGTTTAGGGCGGGGCACTGAAGCTTTCTTT
>TRBV5-1|.|.|TRBJ2-2
CASSLVMNTGELFF
TGCGCCAGCAGCTTGGTCATGAACACCGGGGAGCTGTTTTTT
>TRBV5-1|.|TRBD1|TRBJ2-5
CASSLADRGETQYF
TGCGCCAGCAGCTTGGCCGACAGGGGGGAGACCCAGTACTTC
>TRBV4-3|.|TRBD2|TRBJ2-5
CASSQGLPGLAGETQYF
TGCGCCAGCAGCCAAGGTTTGCCGGGACTAGCGGGAGAGACCCAGTACTTC
>TRBV5-1|.|TRBD1|TRBJ2-1
CASSFGTDPNEQFF
TGCGCCAGCAGCTTCGGGACAGATCCAAATGAGCAGTTCTTC
>TRBV14|.|TRBD1|TRBJ1-2
CASSLPGQGGYGYTF
TGTGCCAGCAGCCTACCGGGACAGGGTGGATATGGCTACACCTTC
>TRBV28|.|TRBD2|TRBJ2-1
CASTRWTSGTSNEQFF
TGTGCCAGCACCCGATGGACTAGCGGGACAAGCAATGAGCAGTTCTTC
>TRBV7-9|.|TRBD2|TRBJ2-1
CASSSMASGKTYEQFF
TGTGCCAGCAGCTCGATGGCGAGCGGGAAGACCTATGAGCAGTTCTTC
>TRBV7-8|.|TRBD1|TRBJ1-1
CASSRQGGTEAFF
TGTGCCAGCAGCCGACAGGGTGGCACTGAAGCTTTCTTT
>TRBV7-9|.|TRBD1|TRBJ2-7
CASSPRQGVGEQYF
TGTGCCAGCAGCCCTCGACAGGGGGTAGGCGAGCAGTACTTC
>TRBV7-9|.|TRBD1|TRBJ2-7
CASSYKTGAHEQYF
TGTGCCAGCAGCTATAAGACAGGGGCCCACGAGCAGTACTTC
>TRBV18|.|TRBD1|TRBJ1-2
CASSPPGQGTYGYTF
TGTGCCAGCTCACCACCGGGACAGGGGACGTATGGCTACACCTTC
>TRBV19|.|.|TRBJ1-3
CASTSSSGNTIYF
TGTGCCAGTACCTCGAGCTCTGGAAACACCATATATTTT
>TRBV4-3|.|.|TRBJ1-1
CASSQSGSGDTEAFF
TGCGCCAGCAGCCAAAGTGGATCGGGGGACACTGAAGCTTTCTTT
>TRBV13|few|.|TRBJ2-7
CASSLGRNSYEQYF
TGTGCCAGCAGCTTAGGCAGGAACTCCTACGAGCAGTACTTC
>TRBV6-5|.|TRBD1|TRBJ2-7
CASSSGQGHTYEQYF
TGTGCCAGCAGTTCGGGACAGGGTCATACCTACGAGCAGTACTTC
>TRBV5-6|.|TRBD1|TRBJ2-7
CASSFTGAEQYF
TGTGCCAGCAGCTTCACAGGGGCCGAGCAGTACTTC
>TRBV7-7|.|TRBD1|TRBJ2-1
CASSLSPGTGIGNEQFF
TGTGCTAGCAGCTTAAGTCCTGGGACAGGTATTGGGAATGAGCAGTTCTTC
>TRBV5-1|.|TRBD1|TRBJ2-7
CASSDHGQGSSYEQYF
TGCGCCAGCAGCGATCACGGACAGGGGTCTTCCTACGAGCAGTACTTC
>TRBV7-9|.|.|TRBJ2-1
CASSSPGHPMYNEQFF
TGTGCCAGCAGCTCTCCGGGACACCCCATGTACAATGAGCAGTTCTTC
>TRBV19|.|TRBD1|TRBJ1-1
CASSNRDRVVAFF
TGTGCCAGTAGTAACCGGGACAGGGTAGTAGCTTTCTTT
>TRBV29-1|.|.|TRBJ1-2
CSVGGGFRDGYTF
TGCAGCGTTGGTGGAGGCTTCCGTGATGGCTACACCTTC
>TRBV7-2|.|TRBD1|TRBJ1-1
CASSFGDRRNTEAFF
TGTGCCAGCAGCTTCGGGGACAGGAGGAACACTGAAGCTTTCTTT
>TRBV7-2|.|.|TRBJ1-6
CASSLVGSSYNSPLHF
TGTGCCAGCAGCTTAGTCGGGAGCTCCTATAATTCACCCCTCCACTTT
>TRBV9|.|TRBD1|TRBJ1-6
CASSPQDRAYSPLHF
TGTGCCAGCAGCCCCCAGGACAGGGCTTACTCACCCCTCCACTTT
>TRBV7-2|.|.|TRBJ1-5
CASSFGSNQPQHF
TGTGCCAGCAGCTTCGGGTCCAATCAGCCCCAGCATTTT
>TRBV27|.|TRBD1|TRBJ1-2
CASSLARGIYGYTF
TGTGCCAGCAGTTTAGCCAGGGGGATTTATGGCTACACCTTC
>TRBV5-1|few|.|TRBJ1-1
CASSLGTRAEAFF
TGCGCCAGCAGCCTGGGGACAAGGGCTGAAGCTTTCTTT
>TRBV27|.|.|TRBJ1-5
CASSRTVGQPQHF
TGTGCCAGCAGTCGGACAGTCGGTCAGCCCCAGCATTTT
>TRBV28|.|.|TRBJ1-4
CASRPGKVGEKLFF
TGTGCCAGCAGACCAGGGAAGGTAGGAGAAAAACTGTTTTTT
>TRBV6-5|.|.|TRBJ2-1
CASSVSRDSYNEQFF
TGTGCCAGCAGCGTCTCTCGGGACTCCTACAATGAGCAGTTCTTC
>TRBV19|.|.|TRBJ2-1
CASSIPLSSVGDNEQFF
TGTGCCAGTAGTATACCCCTCTCCTCTGTAGGAGACAATGAGCAGTTCTTC
>TRBV5-1|.|TRBD1|TRBJ1-6
CASSTRQGSYNSPLHF
TGCGCCAGCAGCACGAGACAGGGCTCCTATAATTCACCCCTCCACTTT
>TRBV7-3|.|TRBD2|TRBJ2-1
CASSPRGLANTEQFF
TGTGCCAGCAGCCCTAGGGGACTAGCGAATACTGAGCAGTTCTTC
>TRBV27|.|.|TRBJ1-5
CASSYRGGNQPQHF
TGTGCCAGCAGTTACCGGGGTGGAAATCAGCCCCAGCATTTT